This T cell receptor beta chain was sequenced for a study of CD8 T cells in ankylosing spondylitis. TCRdb re-called the 5' RACE reads through MiXCR, storing one row per CDR3 protein. The table lists about 240,000 distinct CDR3 sequences, around 9.1% of them singletons. Germline V gene lookup returns CDR1 GTSNPN and CDR2 SVGIG (reference sequence). The germline V and J ends were trimmed by 2 bases and 1 base, with 8 bases remaining between them. This CDR3 region has 13 residues. This clonotype was recorded at least ten times. This sequence originates from a male donor with ankylosing spondylitis or in good health (not recorded which). Specimen: blood, either unsorted or a sorted T cell fraction (not recorded which). This chain links TRBV30 with TRBJ1-1; D gene uncertain. The CDR3 reads CAWSPFSNTEAFF. CDR3 nucleotide sequence: TGTGCCTGGAGTCCCTTTTCGAACACTGAAGCTTTCTTT.